These 15 T cell receptor beta chains were all obtained from the same sample, sequenced in a study of T cell changes during pregnancy in multiple sclerosis. The method was immunoSEQ multiplex PCR; TCRdb's version includes in-frame clones alone and lacks a portion of them. This table holds tens of thousands of clones, roughly 93% found once. The sample here was peripheral blood, taken after pregnancy. The receptors were gathered from a female donor with multiple sclerosis, enrolled in a pregnancy study.

CDR3 sequence: CASSLVVLRVGKETQYF. CDR3 in DNA: TGTGCCAGCAGTTTAGTTGTATTGAGGGTGGGGAAAGAGACCCAGTACTTC. V and J are TRBV27 and TRBJ2-5; the D gene is possibly TRBD2 (5 bases). Germline V lookup: CDR1 MNHEY, CDR2 SMNVEV (reference sequence). V was shortened by 2 bases and J by 3 bases, with 19 bases between the two germline ends. The CDR3 loop spans 17 amino acids.

This clone has just a few counts. The chain recombines TRBV2 with TRBJ2-1, with D possibly TRBD2 on 5 matching bases. Trimming took 4 bases from V and 1 from J, leaving 5 bases between them. The germline V gene has CDR1 SNHLY and CDR2 FYNNEI. There are 13 residues in the CDR3. CDR3 sequence: CASSAGSYNEQFF. In DNA, the CDR3 is TGTGCCAGCAGTGCGGGGTCCTACAATGAGCAGTTCTTC. Full variable domain (outside the CDR3, taken from reference TRBV2 and TRBJ2-1): EPEVTQTPSHQVTQMGQEVILRCVPISNHLYFYWYRQILGQKVEFLVSFYNNEISEKSEIFDDQFSVERPDGSNFTLKIRSTKLEDSAMYFCASSAGSYNEQFFGPGTRLTVL.

CDR3: CASSLGTYANSETQYF. The CDR3 DNA reads TGTGCCAGCAGCTTAGGGACTTACGCCAATTCAGAGACCCAGTACTTC. J is TRBJ2-5 and V is TRBV11-2, with D maybe TRBD2 (5 bases). The CDR3 consists of 16 residues. The germline gives CDR1 SGHAT, CDR2 FQNNGV. Between the trimmed V and J ends, which lost 1 base and 4 bases, there was a span of 16 bases.

The chain joins TRBV5-1 to TRBJ2-5; TRBD1 might be the D (5 bases). CDR1 and CDR2 from the germline V gene are SGHRS and YFSETQ. CDR3 length: 14 residues. Trimming cost V 4 bases and J 2 bases, with 12 bases left between them. The CDR3, as DNA: TGCGCCAGCAGCCCGTTCGACAGACAAGAGACCCAGTACTTC. This translates into CASSPFDRQETQYF.

The chain couples TRBV15 to TRBJ2-3; 9 bases align to TRBD1. CDR3 length equals 16 residues. Trimming removed 3 bases from V and 6 bases from J; junction bases left unmatched: 10. Germline CDR1 LNHNV, CDR2 YYDKDF (reference sequence). CDR3 nucleotides: TGTGCCACCAGCAGGGGACAGGGAAGTCTCACGGATACGCAGTATTTT. Translated, it gives CATSRGQGSLTDTQYF.

The rearrangement joins TRBV5-1 to TRBJ2-1; 9 bases align to TRBD2. The CDR3 is 15 residues long. The germline V gene encodes CDR1 SGHRS and CDR2 YFSETQ. Trimming cost V 0 bases and J 8 bases; bases outside gene matches: 6. CDR3 in amino acids: CASSLDGTSNDEQFF. CDR3 DNA: TGCGCCAGCAGCTTGGATGGGACTAGCAATGATGAGCAGTTCTTC.

The V and J genes are TRBV9 and TRBJ2-3; no definite D call. The CDR3 runs to 15 residues. Trimming removed 0 bases at V and 2 bases at J, with 10 bases between. CDR1 SGDLS and CDR2 YYNGEE come from the germline V gene. As DNA, the CDR3 is TGTGCCAGCAGCGTAGTTCCGTCTCCCACAGATACGCAGTATTTT. This sequence encodes CASSVVPSPTDTQYF.

V and J are TRBV6-5 and TRBJ2-1, with D perhaps matching TRBD2 (6 bases). The CDR3 has 16 amino acids. Germline V gives CDR1 MNHEY, CDR2 SVGAGI. The V and J ends lost 0 bases and 4 bases respectively, with 13 bases between them. The CDR3 protein is CASSYSLSGRYNEQFF. The CDR3 DNA sequence: TGTGCCAGCAGTTACTCCCTAAGCGGGCGATACAATGAGCAGTTCTTC.

This clone was observed once. V and J are TRBV4-2 and TRBJ2-7, with D uncertain. Looked up from germline, CDR1 is LGHNA and CDR2 is YNFKEQ. V lost 4 bases to trimming and J lost 6 bases, with 16 bases between them. The CDR3 covers 14 residues. Written as DNA, the CDR3 is TGTGCCAGCAGCCCCAAGAGACACGGTGGCGAGCAGTACTTC. It yields the protein CASSPKRHGGEQYF.

The chain uses TRBV4-1 and TRBJ2-2; TRBD2 matches 8 bases. The CDR3 is 16 residues long. Trimming at V came to 0 bases and at J to 5 bases, leaving 5 bases not matched to a gene. The germline gives CDR1 MGHRA, CDR2 YSYEKL. CDR3 sequence reads: CASSQDGLALTGELFF. The CDR3 nucleotides read TGCGCCAGCAGCCAAGATGGACTAGCTTTAACCGGGGAGCTGTTTTTT.

Only one count was recorded for this clone. This CDR3 is CASSRGLAALTDTQYF. As DNA, the CDR3 is TGTGCCAGCAGCCGGGGACTAGCGGCTCTCACAGATACGCAGTATTTT. The chain uses TRBV4-2 and TRBJ2-3; 11 bases fit TRBD2. The CDR3 extends over 16 amino acids. CDR1 is LGHNA and CDR2 is YNFKEQ in the germline V gene. Losses at the gene ends were 4 bases for V and 2 bases for J; bases not matched to a gene: 5.

This clone was observed a handful of times. This chain joins TRBV2 and TRBJ2-7; D might be TRBD2 (6 bases). The germline V gene has CDR1 SNHLY and CDR2 FYNNEI. CDR3 size: 10 residues. The V end lost 8 bases, the J end lost 6 bases, and 8 bases lay between the germline ends. The CDR3 DNA is TGTGCCAGCTGGAGGGGCGAGCAGTACTTC. The encoded protein is CASWRGEQYF.

This chain links TRBV29-1 with TRBJ1-1, with D maybe TRBD1 (6 bases). The V end lost 8 bases, the J end lost 9 bases, and 22 bases lay between the germline ends. This CDR3 has 13 residues. Germline-derived CDR1 and CDR2 are SQVTM and ANQGSEA. CDR3 bases: TGCAGCTATCACCCCCTACGGGGGGGGCAAGCTTTCTTT. This gives the protein CSYHPLRGGQAFF.

The chain carries TRBV7-9 and TRBJ2-2; TRBD2 agrees at 11 bases. The CDR3 extends over 17 amino acids. V dropped 3 bases and J dropped 5; count of bases not matched to a gene: 8. Germline assignment: CDR1 SEHNR and CDR2 FQNEAQ (reference sequence). In DNA form, the CDR3 reads TGTGCCAGCAGCTTTTGGCTAGCGGGAGGAGTTACCGGGGAGCTGTTTTTT. This sequence encodes CASSFWLAGGVTGELFF.

The chain joins TRBV7-9 to TRBJ2-7; possibly TRBD2 for D (6 bases). V gave up 5 bases and J gave up 2 bases, with 13 bases separating them. This CDR3 has 14 residues. Germline assignment: CDR1 SEHNR and CDR2 FQNEAQ (reference sequence). For the CDR3, the DNA is TGTGCCAGCAGCGTCGGGACTCCTCCCTACGAGCAGTACTTC. As protein: CASSVGTPPYEQYF.